The 32 T cell receptor beta chains below all came from one sample that was sequenced in a study of blood T cell repertoires in COVID-19. Method: immunoSEQ multiplex PCR; TCRdb's copy keeps in-frame clones and lacks some. This sample has about 190,000 clones, with roughly 80% found just once. The specimen sequenced was peripheral blood. The origin of the receptors is a man in his 60s with acute or convalescent COVID-19.

The rearrangement joins TRBV5-4 to TRBJ1-3; the match to TRBD1 covers 8 bases. Germline assignment: CDR1 SGHNT and CDR2 YYREEE (reference sequence). This CDR3 is built from 15 residues. The junction had 3 bases not matched to a gene; V was cut back by 3 bases and J by 1 base. This CDR3 reads CASSSDRGSGNTIYF. The CDR3 coding sequence is TGTGCCAGCAGCTCCGACAGGGGTTCTGGAAACACCATATATTTT.

The V call is TRBV7-8, the J call TRBJ1-5, with D maybe TRBD1 (6 bases). Germline-derived CDR1 and CDR2 are SGHVS and FQNEAQ. The CDR3 spans 16 residues. V lost 4 bases and J lost 1, with 14 bases in between. The CDR3 nucleotides are TGTGCCAGCAGCTACTCAGGGGAGGGAAGCAATCAGCCCCAGCATTTT. This sequence encodes CASSYSGEGSNQPQHF. The entire variable domain, with the rest obtained from reference TRBV7-8 and TRBJ1-5, is as follows: GAGVSQSPRYKVAKRGQDVALRCDPISGHVSLFWYQQALGQGPEFLTYFQNEAQLDKSGLPSDRFFAERPEGSVSTLKIQRTQQEDSAVYLCASSYSGEGSNQPQHFGDGTRLSIL.

J is TRBJ2-7 and V is TRBV3-1 (or the pseudogene TRBV3-2); TRBD1 is a possible D gene (6 bases). Germline values: CDR1 LGHDT, CDR2 YNNKEL (reference sequence). The CDR3 is 15 residues long. Trimming removed 1 base at V and 4 bases at J, with 14 bases between. CDR3 bases: TGTGCCAGCAGCCAAGTGTGGGACACCAATTACGAGCAGTACTTC. It yields the protein CASSQVWDTNYEQYF.

This chain links TRBV12-1 with TRBJ2-5; TRBD2 is taken as the D call from the table, unchecked against the DNA. TRBV12-1 is shown as a pseudogene. The CDR3 contains 16 residues. The CDR3 loop is CASSYRLAGAQETQYF. In DNA, the CDR3 is TGTGCCAGCAGCTACCGACTAGCGGGGGCTCAAGAGACCCAGTACTTC.

The chain combines TRBV27 with TRBJ2-1; 10 bases are a match to TRBD2. CDR1 MNHEY and CDR2 SMNVEV come from the germline V gene (reference sequence). CDR3 size: 15 residues. V lost 2 bases and J lost 3; bases outside the gene matches: 1. The CDR3 protein is CASSLIAGGYNEQFF. The CDR3 DNA reads as TGTGCCAGCAGTTTAATAGCGGGGGGCTACAATGAGCAGTTCTTC.

The chain is built from TRBV6-6 and TRBJ2-1, with 9 bases fitting TRBD2. V gave up 7 bases and J gave up 4 bases; unmatched junction bases: 5. Germline V gene sequence: CDR1 MNHNY, CDR2 SVGAGI (reference sequence). The CDR3 has 14 residues. The CDR3 nucleotides read TGTGCCAGCACCGGGACTAGCTCGTACAATGAGCAGTTCTTC. Its translation: CASTGTSSYNEQFF.

The chain recombines TRBV7-9 with TRBJ2-7; 8 nucleotides match TRBD1. V lost 3 bases and J lost 2; bases outside the gene matches: 6. This CDR3 has 15 amino acids. Germline CDR1 SEHNR, CDR2 FQNEAQ (reference sequence). CDR3 loop: CASSFQTGEAYEQYF. As DNA, the CDR3 is TGTGCCAGCAGCTTCCAGACAGGGGAGGCCTACGAGCAGTACTTC.

J is TRBJ1-4 and V is TRBV24-1, with a tentative D call TRBD1 (6 bases). The CDR3 runs to 16 residues. In germline, CDR1 is KGHDR, CDR2 SFDVKD. The V end was cut by 0 bases, the J end by 8 bases, with 15 bases between. The CDR3 here is CATSDLASGVGEKLFF. The CDR3, as DNA: TGTGCCACCAGTGATTTGGCATCAGGGGTGGGGGAAAAACTGTTTTTT.

This rearrangement joins TRBV15 to TRBJ1-1, with 7 bases matching TRBD1. CDR1 and CDR2 from the germline V gene are LNHNV and YYDKDF (reference sequence). The junction had 6 bases not matched to a gene; V was cut back by 1 base and J by 4 bases. CDR3 length equals 15 residues. CDR3 loop: CATSRGQGGITEAFF. The CDR3 DNA reads TGTGCCACCAGCAGAGGACAGGGTGGGATCACTGAAGCTTTCTTT.

J is TRBJ1-5 and V is TRBV19; D gene uncertain. The germline V and J ends were trimmed by 3 bases and 6 bases, with 15 bases remaining between them. In germline, CDR1 is LNHDA, CDR2 SQIVND (reference sequence). This CDR3 has 15 residues. DNA of the CDR3: TGTGCCAGTAGTATGGGTGGGTTGCGGGGTCAGCCCCAGCATTTT. This encodes CASSMGGLRGQPQHF.

The chain employs TRBV24-1 and TRBJ2-3, with 12 bases lining up with TRBD2. CDR3 length equals 16 residues. Per germline, CDR1 KGHDR and CDR2 SFDVKD. V lost 4 bases and J lost 3; bases outside the gene matches: 4. For the CDR3, the DNA is TGTGCCACCAGTGAGGCTAGCGGGGGGGTAACAGATACGCAGTATTTT. Residues: CATSEASGGVTDTQYF.

The rearrangement uses TRBV2 and TRBJ1-1, with TRBD1 matching over 8 bases. The germline gives CDR1 SNHLY, CDR2 FYNNEI. V dropped 6 bases and J dropped 3; count of bases not matched to a gene: 12. The CDR3 is 16 amino acids. The CDR3 nucleotides are TGTGCCAGCAGCCCCAGGACAGGGCGGTCCTACACTGAAGCTTTCTTT. This encodes CASSPRTGRSYTEAFF.

V and J are TRBV20-1 and TRBJ2-7, with a tentative D call TRBD1 (6 bases). V lost 3 bases, J lost 5 bases, and 14 bases lay in between. The germline V gene has CDR1 DFQATT and CDR2 SNEGSKA (reference sequence). The CDR3 runs 13 residues. CDR3 sequence: CSASFGQHNEQYF. The CDR3 DNA sequence: TGCAGTGCTAGTTTCGGACAGCATAACGAGCAGTACTTC.

The genes are TRBV3-1 (or the pseudogene TRBV3-2) and TRBJ1-1; D is ambiguous. V was shortened by 2 bases and J by 0 bases, with 4 bases between the two germline ends. CDR1 and CDR2 (germline): LGHDT, YNNKEL (reference sequence). The CDR3 has 13 amino acids. CDR3 coding DNA: TGTGCCAGCAGCCAACTTATGAACACTGAAGCTTTCTTT. Encoded protein: CASSQLMNTEAFF.

The rearrangement joins TRBV12-5 to TRBJ2-1; a possible D gene is TRBD2 (6 bases). This CDR3 has 13 amino acids. CDR1 is LGHNT and CDR2 is FRNRAP in the germline V gene. Trimming took 7 bases from V and 8 from J, leaving 15 bases between them. This CDR3 is CASATTSFHEQFF. The CDR3, as DNA: TGTGCTAGTGCTACGACTAGTTTCCATGAGCAGTTCTTC.

This chain connects TRBV18 to TRBJ2-5; 9 bases agree with TRBD1. The CDR3 loop spans 16 amino acids. V dropped 3 bases and J dropped 1; count of bases not matched to a gene: 6. Germline loops: CDR1 KGHSH, CDR2 LQKENI. CDR3 DNA sequence: TGTGCCAGCTCACCGTGGACAGGGGACCTCCAAGAGACCCAGTACTTC. Translating gives CASSPWTGDLQETQYF.

This rearrangement joins TRBV27 to TRBJ1-2; TRBD1 is a possible D gene (5 bases). V was pared by 0 bases and J by 2 bases, with 13 bases between. The CDR3 runs 16 residues. Germline values: CDR1 MNHEY, CDR2 SMNVEV (reference sequence). CDR3 in amino acids: CASSLSWKGLNYGYTF. CDR3 nucleotides: TGTGCCAGCAGTTTATCTTGGAAGGGGTTAAACTATGGCTACACCTTC.

The V gene is TRBV9, the J gene TRBJ2-5; D gene unclear. The CDR3 has 13 amino acids. V lost 2 bases, J lost 1 base, and 6 bases lay in between. The germline V gene encodes CDR1 SGDLS and CDR2 YYNGEE. CDR3 bases: TGTGCCAGCAGCGTTCACACCCAAGAGACCCAGTACTTC. It encodes CASSVHTQETQYF.

The chain links TRBV29-1 to TRBJ2-1; 9 nucleotides align to TRBD2. Unmatched junction bases numbered 12, after V lost 5 bases and J lost 10 bases. CDR3 length: 14 residues. In germline, CDR1 is SQVTM, CDR2 ANQGSEA. The DNA for the CDR3 is TGCAGCGTTAAGACTAGCGGAGGGGCCATGGAGCAGTTCTTC. Amino acids: CSVKTSGGAMEQFF.

J is TRBJ1-3 and V is TRBV5-1; 11 bases match TRBD1. CDR1 is SGHRS and CDR2 is YFSETQ in the germline V gene. Trimming removed 0 bases from V and 2 bases from J; junction bases left unmatched: 1. This CDR3 contains 16 residues. As DNA, the CDR3 is TGCGCCAGCAGCTTGGCGGGACAGGGGGCTGGAAACACCATATATTTT. It yields the protein CASSLAGQGAGNTIYF.

The chain has TRBV19 and TRBJ1-1, with D tentatively TRBD1 (6 bases). V was clipped by 3 bases and J by 0 bases, with 20 bases between them. The germline CDR1 and CDR2 sequences are LNHDA and SQIVND (reference sequence). This CDR3 region has 18 residues. This CDR3 reads CASSIHRIYRAVNTEAFF. DNA of the CDR3: TGTGCCAGTAGTATTCACCGAATTTACAGGGCGGTGAACACTGAAGCTTTCTTT.

The genes are TRBV11-3 and TRBJ2-1; 13 positions match TRBD2. The CDR3 consists of 19 residues. Germline V gene sequence: CDR1 SGHNT, CDR2 YENEEA. The J segment lost 1 base and the V segment lost 2 bases, leaving 8 bases of the junction unmatched. The DNA of the CDR3 is TGTGCCAGCAGCTTAAGTTCGGGACTAGCGGGAATTTCCTACAATGAGCAGTTCTTC. Residues: CASSLSSGLAGISYNEQFF.

V usage is TRBV9 and J usage is TRBJ2-2, with 14 bases that match TRBD2. The CDR3 is made up of 15 amino acids. CDR1 is SGDLS, CDR2 YYNGEE, per germline. V was clipped by 7 bases and J by 5 bases; unmatched bases: 4. The CDR3 sequence: CASGGTSGSTGELFF. The CDR3 DNA reads as TGTGCCAGCGGGGGGACTAGCGGGAGTACCGGGGAGCTGTTTTTT. The entire variable domain, with the rest obtained from reference TRBV9 and TRBJ2-2, is as follows: DSGVTQTPKHLITATGQRVTLRCSPRSGDLSVYWYQQSLDQGLQFLIQYYNGEERAKGNILERFSAQQFPDLHSELNLSSLELGDSALYFCASGGTSGSTGELFFGEGSRLTVL.

V gene TRBV9 combines with J gene TRBJ2-1; unclear D gene. Germline V gene lookup returns CDR1 SGDLS and CDR2 YYNGEE. Deletions cut 0 bases from V and 2 bases from J, with 6 bases between. The length of the CDR3 is 14 residues. This CDR3 is CASSVGSTYNEQFF. The CDR3 DNA is TGTGCCAGCAGCGTAGGGTCTACCTACAATGAGCAGTTCTTC.

The genes are TRBV29-1 and TRBJ2-1; 14 positions agree with TRBD2. CDR3 length: 16 residues. Per germline, CDR1 SQVTM and CDR2 ANQGSEA. J lost 9 bases, V lost 8 bases, and 15 bases had no gene match. As DNA, the CDR3 is TGCAGCTTTACCCTCGGGACTAGCGGGAGTCTGGGTGAGCAGTTCTTC. Its protein is CSFTLGTSGSLGEQFF.

This clone was found once. V usage is TRBV9 and J usage is TRBJ2-1, with 7 bases matching TRBD1. This CDR3 spans 17 amino acids. The germline V gene encodes CDR1 SGDLS and CDR2 YYNGEE. Germline trimming cut 0 bases from V and 3 bases from J; bases unmatched to any gene: 9. In DNA form, the CDR3 reads TGTGCCAGCAGCGTAGATCTAAGGGGGCCCGGCTACAATGAGCAGTTCTTC. This encodes CASSVDLRGPGYNEQFF.

The chain links TRBV4-1 to TRBJ1-1, with D possibly TRBD1 on 5 matching bases. The V end was cut by 1 base, the J end by 1 base, with 7 bases between. The length of the CDR3 is 14 residues. Germline loops: CDR1 MGHRA, CDR2 YSYEKL. The CDR3 sequence: CASSQGGKNTEAFF. The CDR3 coding sequence is TGCGCCAGCAGCCAAGGGGGCAAGAACACTGAAGCTTTCTTT.

The chain is built from TRBV10-3 and TRBJ2-1; 12 nucleotides agree with TRBD2. J was trimmed by 7 bases and V by 2 bases; bases with no gene match: 3. The CDR3 extends over 15 amino acids. Germline CDR1 and CDR2: ENHRY and SYGVKD. The CDR3 is CAISEAGTSGNEQFF. Written as DNA, the CDR3 is TGTGCCATCAGTGAGGCGGGGACTAGCGGGAATGAGCAGTTCTTC.

This clone has only a few counts. This CDR3 is also generated by other DNA sequences in the sample. V gene TRBV2 combines with J gene TRBJ2-7, with TRBD1 matching over 8 bases. J was trimmed by 1 base and V by 3 bases; bases with no gene match: 2. CDR3 length: 14 amino acids. Germline CDR1 SNHLY, CDR2 FYNNEI. In nucleotides, the CDR3 is TGTGCCAGCAGTGAGGACAGGGCTTCCTACGAGCAGTACTTC. It codes for CASSEDRASYEQYF.

This clone was seen a single time. This sequence joins TRBV18 and TRBJ1-6; possibly TRBD1 for D (6 bases). The germline gives CDR1 KGHSH, CDR2 LQKENI. V lost 5 bases and J 9 bases, leaving 17 bases between the germline ends. This CDR3 region has 15 residues. The CDR3 region has the DNA TGTGCCAGCTCAAATTCAGGGGCGGTTAGTTCACCCCTCCACTTT. Its translation: CASSNSGAVSSPLHF. The full variable domain, rest sourced from reference TRBV18 and TRBJ1-6, is NAGVMQNPRHLVRRRGQEARLRCSPMKGHSHVYWYRQLPEEGLKFMVYLQKENIIDESGMPKERFSAEFPKEGPSILRIQQVVRGDSAAYFCASSNSGAVSSPLHFGNGTRLTVT.

V is TRBV5-1 and J is TRBJ2-1, with a weak D call TRBD1 (7 bases). V was shortened by 1 base and J by 10 bases, with 12 bases between the two germline ends. Germline loops: CDR1 SGHRS, CDR2 YFSETQ. There are 13 residues in the CDR3. The DNA of the CDR3 is TGCGCCAGCAGCTTGAGCCCAGGGGGGGAGCAGTTCTTC. Encoded protein: CASSLSPGGEQFF.

The chain uses TRBV9 and TRBJ2-2, with unresolved D. Trimming cost V 0 bases and J 4 bases, with 10 bases left between them. From germline, CDR1 is SGDLS and CDR2 YYNGEE. The length of the CDR3 is 15 residues. The CDR3 sequence is CASSVGVTSTGELFF. The CDR3 DNA reads as TGTGCCAGCAGCGTAGGCGTGACTTCCACCGGGGAGCTGTTTTTT.